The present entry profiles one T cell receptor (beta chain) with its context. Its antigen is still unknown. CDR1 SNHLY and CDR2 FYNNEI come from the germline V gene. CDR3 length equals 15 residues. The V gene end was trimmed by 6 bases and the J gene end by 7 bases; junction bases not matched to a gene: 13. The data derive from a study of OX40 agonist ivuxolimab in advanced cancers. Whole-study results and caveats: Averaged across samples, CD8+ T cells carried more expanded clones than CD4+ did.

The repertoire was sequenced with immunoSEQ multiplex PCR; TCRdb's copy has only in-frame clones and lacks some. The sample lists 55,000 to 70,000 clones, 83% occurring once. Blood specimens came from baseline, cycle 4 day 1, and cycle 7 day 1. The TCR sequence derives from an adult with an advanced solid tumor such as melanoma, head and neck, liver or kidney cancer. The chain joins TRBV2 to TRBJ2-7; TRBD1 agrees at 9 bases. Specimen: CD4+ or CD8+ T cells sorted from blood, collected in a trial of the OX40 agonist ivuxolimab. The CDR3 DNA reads TGTGCCAGCAGCTACACCGGGACAGGGTTAGGAGAGCAGTACTTC. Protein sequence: CASSYTGTGLGEQYF.